The present entry profiles one T cell receptor beta chain with its context. This specimen belongs to a study of blood T cells in healthy people across ages. For the study at large: About one barcoded beta molecule per two T cells was the capture yield of template switching.

A second PCR, run for 7 to 11 cycles, used a sample-barcoded 5' primer plus a J-beta primer mix. MiXCR, run by TCRdb on the 5' RACE reads, gives a single entry per CDR3 protein. The sample gives roughly 1,300,000 distinct CDR3 sequences, approximately 59% of which show up once; 6.5% to 8.5% is in the top ten. The junction had 9 bases not matched to a gene; V was cut back by 4 bases and J by 9 bases. This CDR3 comprises 14 residues. The germline V gene has CDR1 SGHRS and CDR2 YFSETQ. The specimen sequenced was blood. This clonotype was sampled from a man younger than 35 in good health. This chain uses TRBV5-1 with TRBJ2-7; 11 nucleotides agree with TRBD2. For the CDR3, the DNA is TGCGCCAGCAGCCCTAGCGGGGGGAATTGGGTGCAGTACTTC. It encodes CASSPSGGNWVQYF.